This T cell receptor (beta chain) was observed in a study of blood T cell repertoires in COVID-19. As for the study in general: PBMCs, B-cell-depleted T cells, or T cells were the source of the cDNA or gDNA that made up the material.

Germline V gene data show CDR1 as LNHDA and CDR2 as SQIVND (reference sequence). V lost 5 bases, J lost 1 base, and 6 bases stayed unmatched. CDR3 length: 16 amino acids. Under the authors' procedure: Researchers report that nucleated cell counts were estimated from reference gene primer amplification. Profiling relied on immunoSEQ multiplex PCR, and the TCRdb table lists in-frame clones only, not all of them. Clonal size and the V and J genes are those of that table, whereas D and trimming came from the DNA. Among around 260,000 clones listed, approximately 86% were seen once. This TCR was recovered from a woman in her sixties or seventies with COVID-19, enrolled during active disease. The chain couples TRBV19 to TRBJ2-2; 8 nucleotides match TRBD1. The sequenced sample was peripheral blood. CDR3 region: CASSPGTGGNTGELFF. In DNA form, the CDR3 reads TGTGCCAGTAGTCCCGGGACAGGTGGGAACACCGGGGAGCTGTTTTTT. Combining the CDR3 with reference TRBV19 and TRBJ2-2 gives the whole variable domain DGGITQSPKYLFRKEGQNVTLSCEQNLNHDAMYWYRQDPGQGLRLIYYSQIVNDFQKGDIAEGYSVSREKKESFPLTVTSAQKNPTAFYLCASSPGTGGNTGELFFGEGSRLTVL.